The rows below give T cell receptor beta chains drawn from one sample of a study of T cells in Graves' hyperthyroidism and ophthalmopathy. TCRdb used MiXCR to reprocess the multiplex PCR reads, holding one entry per CDR3 protein. The sample lists just under 750,000 distinct CDR3 sequences, roughly a third seen once, with around 32% in the top ten. The material sequenced was blood. The receptors here all came from a woman aged 35 to 49 with Graves' hyperthyroidism. Both conserved end residues are part of each CDR3. Each record gives: clone size, D gene, J gene, V gene, CDR3 DNA, CDR3 protein. The D gene is left open where the match is weak. Clone size appears in some rows only: once, few, many, or a class for an expanded clone.

-,TRBD2,TRBJ2-5,TRBV6-5,TGTGCCAGCACCGAGGGCAGGACTAGCGGCCAAGAGACCCAGTACTTC,CASTEGRTSGQETQYF
-,-,TRBJ2-2,TRBV24-1,TGTGCCACCAGTGACGTCGAGACCGGGGAGCTGTTTTTT,CATSDVETGELFF
-,-,TRBJ2-2,TRBV5-1,TGCGCCAGCAGCTTTCGAGCCGGGGAGCTGTTTTTT,CASSFRAGELFF
few,TRBD1,TRBJ1-2,TRBV2,TGTGCCAGCAGCCCTACAGGGGTCTTTTTCGGCTACACCTTC,CASSPTGVFFGYTF
-,-,TRBJ1-2,TRBV6-5,TGTGCCAGCAGACGCAACAGGGATGGCTACACCTTC,CASRRNRDGYTF
-,-,TRBJ1-4,TRBV19,TGTGCCAGTAGTATAGATCCGGGGGCGAATGAAAAACTGTTTTTT,CASSIDPGANEKLFF
few,-,TRBJ2-7,TRBV28,TGTGCCAGCAGTTTGTCAGGGTCGTGGCAGTACTTC,CASSLSGSWQYF
few,TRBD1,TRBJ1-4,TRBV9,TGTGCCAGCAGGCCCGGGACAGGGGGCGCGCTGGGTGAAAAACTGTTTTTT,CASRPGTGGALGEKLFF
few,-,TRBJ2-7,TRBV4-1,TGCGCCAGCAGCCAAGAACAGTACACGAGCTCCTACGAGCAGTACTTC,CASSQEQYTSSYEQYF
few,-,TRBJ2-7,TRBV6-5,TGTGCCAGCAGTTACCCCCATGGGGGCGAGCAGTACTTC,CASSYPHGGEQYF
-,TRBD2,TRBJ2-7,TRBV20-1,TGCAGTGCTATGGGGAGGGACGGCAACTACGAGCAGTACTTC,CSAMGRDGNYEQYF
-,-,TRBJ2-3,TRBV7-3,TGTGCCAGCAGCTTAAGCGGCTTCGGCACCACAGATACGCAGTATTTT,CASSLSGFGTTDTQYF
-,TRBD2,TRBJ2-7,TRBV4-3,TGCGCCAGCAGCCAAGTAGCGGGAGTGAAAATCGAGCAGTACTTC,CASSQVAGVKIEQYF
many,-,TRBJ1-3,TRBV7-2,TGTGCCAGCAGCTCTGGGCGACAAGGAAACACCATATATTTT,CASSSGRQGNTIYF
many,-,TRBJ1-4,TRBV7-2,TGTGCCAGCAGCTTGAGTGAAAAAGAGAAACTGTTTTTT,CASSLSEKEKLFF
-,TRBD2,TRBJ2-5,TRBV20-1,TGCAGTGCTAGAGTATCCTCGACTAGCCAGACCCAGTACTTC,CSARVSSTSQTQYF
-,TRBD1,TRBJ1-2,TRBV20-1,TGCAGTGCTGCTCAGGGGGCTGTAGGTGCGTGGGATGGCTACACCTTC,CSAAQGAVGAWDGYTF
many,-,TRBJ1-2,TRBV7-2,TGTGCCAGCAGTCCGCAGCGGGGTACAGATGGCTACACCTTC,CASSPQRGTDGYTF
many,-,TRBJ2-7,TRBV14,TGTGCCAGCAGCCAATCGCTCGAGCAGTACTTC,CASSQSLEQYF
many,-,TRBJ1-1,TRBV14,TGTGCCAGCAGCCAAGATCGGGGGTGGTGGTATAGGAACACTGAAGCTTTCTTT,CASSQDRGWWYRNTEAFF
-,-,TRBJ2-2,TRBV9,TGTGCCAGCAGCGTATATCCCGGGGAGCTGTTTTTT,CASSVYPGELFF
-,-,TRBJ2-2,TRBV12-3/TRBV12-4,TGTGCCAGCAGCACAGGGACCGGGGAGCTGTTTTTT,CASSTGTGELFF
many,-,TRBJ2-6,TRBV19,TGTGCCAGTAGGGTCTCTGGGGCCAACGTCCTGACTTTC,CASRVSGANVLTF
few,-,TRBJ1-1,TRBV9,TGTGCCAGCAGCGTAGGGATGGGACCGAACAACGGGGACACTGAAGCTTTCTTT,CASSVGMGPNNGDTEAFF
-,TRBD1,TRBJ1-6,TRBV5-1,TGCGCCAGCAGCCATAACAGGGGCGGGGATTCACCCCTCCACTTT,CASSHNRGGDSPLHF
many,TRBD1,TRBJ1-1,TRBV15,TGTGCCACCAGCGTAAAGACAGGGGACACTGAAGCTTTCTTT,CATSVKTGDTEAFF
-,-,TRBJ1-2,TRBV5-1,TGCGCCAGCAGCTTGGCCACCGGGGGCGGCTATGGCTACACCTTC,CASSLATGGGYGYTF
many,-,TRBJ2-7,TRBV5-5,TGTGCCAGCAGCTTGGTCCCGGCAATGTACGAGCAGTACTTC,CASSLVPAMYEQYF
-,-,TRBJ1-5,TRBV19,TGTGCCAGTAGTAGGGGGGCCTATAGCAATCAGCCCCAGCATTTT,CASSRGAYSNQPQHF
-,-,TRBJ1-2,TRBV7-2,TGTGCCAGCAGCCTCATTGCTTCGGCAGGGGACGGCTACACCTTC,CASSLIASAGDGYTF
-,-,TRBJ1-3,TRBV12-3/TRBV12-4,TGTGCCAGCAGTCCCTTTAGCTCTGGAAACACCATATATTTT,CASSPFSSGNTIYF
-,-,TRBJ1-6,TRBV30,TGTGCCTGGAACAGGGAAAGTTCACCCCTCCACTTT,CAWNRESSPLHF
many,-,TRBJ1-2,TRBV10-1,TGCGCCAGCAGTGATGGGTATGGCTACACCTTC,CASSDGYGYTF
many,-,TRBJ2-6,TRBV10-3,TGTGCCATCAGTTCCATCTCTGGGGCCAACGTCCTGACTTTC,CAISSISGANVLTF
once,TRBD1,TRBJ2-1,TRBV10-3,TGTGCCATCAGTGGGACAGGGGTTTCAGATGAGCAGTTCTTC,CAISGTGVSDEQFF
many,TRBD1,TRBJ2-7,TRBV5-1,TGCGCCAGCAGCTGGGGACAGGCCAGGTACGAGCAGTACTTC,CASSWGQARYEQYF
-,-,TRBJ1-2,TRBV5-1,TGCGCCAGCAGCTCTTCGGTAAACTATGGCTACACCTTC,CASSSSVNYGYTF
many,-,TRBJ1-5,TRBV27,TGTGCCAGCAGTTGGGACAGCAATCAGCCCCAGCATTTT,CASSWDSNQPQHF
many,TRBD1,TRBJ2-7,TRBV20-1,TGCAGTGCCGGCCCCTCGACAGGGGGGCAGTACTTC,CSAGPSTGGQYF
-,-,TRBJ2-7,TRBV15,TGTGCCACCAGCAGAGATAGGTCAGGGGCCTACGAGCAGTACTTC,CATSRDRSGAYEQYF